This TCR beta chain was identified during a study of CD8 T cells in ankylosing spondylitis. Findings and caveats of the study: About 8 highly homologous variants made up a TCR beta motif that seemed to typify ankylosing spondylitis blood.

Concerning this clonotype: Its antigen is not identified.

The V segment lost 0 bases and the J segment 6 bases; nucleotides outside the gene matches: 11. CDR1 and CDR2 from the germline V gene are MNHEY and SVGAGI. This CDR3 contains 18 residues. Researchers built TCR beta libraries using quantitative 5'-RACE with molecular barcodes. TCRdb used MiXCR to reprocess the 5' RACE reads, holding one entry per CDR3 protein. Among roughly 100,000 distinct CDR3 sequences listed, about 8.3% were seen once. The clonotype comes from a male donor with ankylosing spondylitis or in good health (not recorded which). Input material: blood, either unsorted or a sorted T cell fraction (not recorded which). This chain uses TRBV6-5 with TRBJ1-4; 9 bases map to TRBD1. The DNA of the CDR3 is TGTGCCAGCAGTTACTCGACAACAACAGGGGGCAGGCATGAAAAACTGTTTTTT. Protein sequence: CASSYSTTTGGRHEKLFF.